These 13 T cell receptor beta chains were sequenced from one sample in a study of blood T cell repertoires in COVID-19. TCRdb's copy holds only in-frame clones and misses some; the assay was immunoSEQ multiplex PCR. Of some 200,000 clones listed, 84% are singletons. Source material: peripheral blood. The source of these receptors is a woman aged 35 to 49 who had recovered from COVID-19.

The genes are TRBV5-4 and TRBJ1-1; a possible D gene is TRBD1 (6 bases). V was cut by 3 bases and J by 4 bases, with 16 bases left in between. The CDR3 length is 15 residues. Germline assignment: CDR1 SGHNT and CDR2 YYREEE (reference sequence). CDR3 residues: CASSSSDRWSTEAFF. CDR3 in DNA: TGTGCCAGCAGCTCTTCCGACAGGTGGAGCACTGAAGCTTTCTTT. Drawing the rest from reference TRBV5-4 and TRBJ1-1, the complete variable domain is ETGVTQSPTHLIKTRGQQVTLRCSSQSGHNTVSWYQQALGQGPQFIFQYYREEENGRGNFPPRFSGLQFPNYSSELNVNALELDDSALYLCASSSSDRWSTEAFFGQGTRLTVV.

Worth noting for this clone: A read error may account for a junction end that differs from germline. V is TRBV3-1 (or the pseudogene TRBV3-2) and J is TRBJ2-1; a possible D gene is TRBD1 (6 bases). Per the germline V gene, CDR1 is LGHDT and CDR2 is YNNKEL (reference sequence). CDR3 length equals 22 residues. CDR3 nucleotides: TGTGCCAGCAGCCAAGATTGCCCTCTTCCGGGACACGTAGTTCTCTCCTACAATGGGCAGTTCTTC. Its translation is CASSQDCPLPGHVVLSYNGQFF.

This clone was found a few times. The chain carries TRBV4-3 and TRBJ1-1, with 7 nucleotides matching TRBD1. The CDR3 runs to 14 residues. V lost 1 base to trimming and J lost 11 bases; unmatched junction nucleotides: 10. CDR1 and CDR2 (germline): LGHNA, YSLEER. The CDR3 loop reads CASSQGRQGFTAFF. CDR3 DNA: TGCGCCAGCAGCCAAGGGAGACAGGGTTTTACGGCTTTCTTT.

V is TRBV28 and J is TRBJ1-1; D remains ambiguous. This CDR3 contains 13 residues. CDR1 and CDR2 from the germline V gene are MDHEN and SYDVKM. Trimming pared 5 bases from V and 4 bases from J, leaving 11 bases between. CDR3: CASSRGWPTEAFF. The CDR3 nucleotides are TGTGCCAGCAGTCGCGGATGGCCCACTGAAGCTTTCTTT.

This rearrangement joins TRBV27 to TRBJ2-3; no definite D call. V was trimmed by 6 bases and J by 3 bases, leaving 10 bases between them. This CDR3 has 13 residues. CDR1 and CDR2 from the germline V gene are MNHEY and SMNVEV (reference sequence). The CDR3, as DNA: TGTGCCAGCAGCCATCCACAAACAGATACGCAGTATTTT. Its protein is CASSHPQTDTQYF.

The V and J genes are TRBV12-2 and TRBJ1-1. TRBV12-2 is labeled a pseudogene. The CDR3 is 15 residues long. DNA of the CDR3: TGTGCAAGTCGCCCGCTTGACTTCATGAACACTGAAGCTTTCTTT. Protein sequence: CASRPLDFMNTEAFF.

The chain uses TRBV7-8 and TRBJ1-5; maybe TRBD1 (6 bases). Trimming took off 3 bases at V and 8 bases at J, with 14 bases between the two ends. In germline, CDR1 is SGHVS, CDR2 FQNEAQ. The CDR3 loop spans 14 amino acids. The CDR3 here is CASSFRQDGEPQHF. The CDR3 DNA is TGTGCCAGCAGCTTCCGACAGGACGGGGAGCCCCAGCATTTT.

J is TRBJ1-1 and V is TRBV9; no clear D gene. V dropped 3 bases and J dropped 5 bases, with 14 bases sitting between them. This CDR3 region has 14 residues. CDR1 and CDR2 (germline): SGDLS, YYNGEE. DNA for the CDR3: TGTGCCAGCAGCGGGCTAGAAGTGACGACTGAAGCTTTCTTT. Protein: CASSGLEVTTEAFF.

The rearrangement links TRBV24-1 to TRBJ1-1; TRBD1 matches at 9 bases. This CDR3 spans 14 amino acids. V was pared by 4 bases and J by 10 bases, with 9 bases of the junction left unmatched. Germline V gene sequence: CDR1 KGHDR, CDR2 SFDVKD. The chain's CDR3 is CATSESGTGNGAFF. The CDR3 DNA sequence: TGTGCCACCAGTGAGTCCGGGACAGGGAACGGAGCTTTCTTT.

V usage is TRBV10-3 and J usage is TRBJ1-2; 9 bases align to TRBD1. The CDR3 length is 14 residues. The J segment lost 8 bases and the V segment lost 2 bases, leaving 6 bases of the junction unmatched. Germline values: CDR1 ENHRY, CDR2 SYGVKD. The CDR3 DNA follows: TGTGCCATCAGTGAGCGGGACAGGGTGGAAGGCTACACCTTC. This gives the protein CAISERDRVEGYTF.

CDR3 loop: CAISEILAGGRGYEQYF. For the CDR3, the DNA is TGTGCCATCAGTGAGATATTAGCGGGGGGCCGAGGTTACGAGCAGTACTTC. The chain recombines TRBV10-3 with TRBJ2-7; 10 positions agree with TRBD2. V gave up 2 bases and J gave up 4 bases; unmatched junction bases: 11. Per the germline V gene, CDR1 is ENHRY and CDR2 is SYGVKD. This CDR3 has 17 residues.

The chain joins TRBV6-5 to TRBJ1-1; 11 bases are shared with TRBD1. Per the germline V gene, CDR1 is MNHEY and CDR2 is SVGAGI. V gave up 4 bases and J gave up 3 bases; unmatched junction bases: 1. The CDR3 runs to 14 residues. CDR3 in DNA: TGTGCCAGCAGTTGGGACAGGGGGGACACTGAAGCTTTCTTT. Translating gives CASSWDRGDTEAFF.

This chain connects TRBV30 to TRBJ1-3, with 9 bases aligning to TRBD1. Germline-derived CDR1 and CDR2 are GTSNPN and SVGIG (reference sequence). J gave up 4 bases and V 5 bases, and 6 bases lay outside the gene matches. The CDR3 is 14 residues long. CDR3 protein: CAWETGGSGNTIYF. In DNA form, the CDR3 reads TGTGCCTGGGAAACAGGGGGCTCCGGAAACACCATATATTTT.